The following is a TCR beta chain sequence with its context. TCRdb keeps only in-frame clones here, not all; method: immunoSEQ multiplex PCR. The table lists 250,000 to 300,000 clones, around 90% of them singletons. This specimen comes from a study of blood T cell repertoires in COVID-19. Background on the study: In Cohort 3, a recovered donor had either two negative PCRs, clearance, or symptom resolution.

Per the germline V gene, CDR1 is SGHNT and CDR2 is YYREEE (reference sequence). The CDR3 consists of 15 residues. V gave up 3 bases and J gave up 0 bases; unmatched junction bases: 5. V and J are TRBV5-4 and TRBJ1-1, with 7 bases fitting TRBD1. This sequence was found in an older woman in a cohort exposed to, infected with or recovered from COVID-19 (not recorded which). The sample consisted of PBMCs or T cells enriched from blood (not recorded which). CDR3 loop: CASSSGTAMNTEAFF. CDR3 DNA: TGTGCCAGCAGCTCCGGGACAGCCATGAACACTGAAGCTTTCTTT.